The entry below describes one TCR beta chain. This clone has a handful of counts. What antigen it recognizes has not been identified. Base qualities were left out, and no much larger clone turns up one base away. The data derive from a study of Ad26.COV2.S vaccination and SARS-CoV-2 variants (dated by TCRdb to the early 2020s). About the investigation overall: Vaccine-arm donors came from COV1001, a multicentre, randomized, double-blind, placebo-controlled phase I-IIa trial of Ad26.COV2.S in healthy adults. Ad26.COV2.S was administered intramuscularly at 5 x 10^10 or 1 x 10^11 viral particles, either as a single shot or as two shots given 56 days apart. Sequencing of the TCRbeta repertoire served to evaluate the specificity and breadth of SARS-CoV-2-reactive T cell receptors following Ad26.COV2.S vaccination. The TCR-sequenced set comprised about 32 samples: some 20 Ad26.COV2.S vaccine recipients, 5 placebo recipients and 8 SARS-CoV-2 convalescent individuals. Trial participants were randomized into five groups of five, in which low-dose or high-dose Ad26.COV2.S was given once or twice, or placebo was given on both occasions. Investigators remained blinded to trial group allocation during experiments and outcome assessment. Study-wide findings and limitations: Ad26.COV2.S recipients had higher spike-specific TCR breadth than placebo recipients (P = 0.0014). The authors noted that total T cell responses may have been underestimated by the TCR breadth and depth analyses. The study lacked the statistical power to compare responses across vaccine doses or regimens. After vaccination, substantial breadth of spike-specific CD8+ and CD4+ T cell responses was reported. Vaccine and placebo recipients had comparable non-spike TCR breadth, which fits with the vaccine containing only spike.

The immunoSEQ Assay was used to sequence TCRbeta CDR3 regions. After extraction, genomic DNA underwent amplification by bias-controlled multiplex PCR, followed by high-throughput sequencing. Concerning the study's data processing: To quantify the absolute abundance of every unique TCRbeta CDR3 region, sequences were collapsed and filtered. T cell fraction was estimated by normalizing TCRbeta template counts to usable DNA, which was measured by amplifying reference genes present in all nucleated cells. Repertoire TCRs were annotated as SARS-CoV-2-specific by exact matching of V gene, CDR3 amino acid sequence and J gene to a known reactive TCR set. The reference SARS-CoV-2 TCR set came from MIRA and was filtered for enrichment in COVID-19-positive ImmuneCODE repertoires, removing public or cross-reactive TCRs. Using the MIRA antigens, annotated TCRs were further analysed by specific ORF or by position within an ORF. Depth was the summed frequency of annotated unique rearrangements, while breadth was defined as annotated unique rearrangements over total unique productive rearrangements. TCR breadth was compared between groups using two-sided Wilcoxon rank-sum tests. Drawn from immuneACCESS, this table holds only the in-frame rearrangements with V and J called that TCRdb kept. Clones are partly lost; checked studies trace under half to an unresolved V gene and leave the rest unexplained. V, J and clone size are those of that table, while D and trimming were read from the DNA. In this sample the table shows around 450,000 clones, roughly nine tenths of which occur a single time. Over 2.5% of the sample lies in the top ten.

The germline V gene sets CDR1 to MRHNA and CDR2 to SNTAGT. CDR3 length: 13 amino acids, cysteine to phenylalanine. The kept DNA is CDR3 alone, 39 bases in frame from the first base. V is shortened by 5 bases, J by 2 bases, and the region joining them spans 9 bases. Taken with the paper, the label for treatment or condition translates to: some 19 received Ad26.COV2.S at low or high dose, single or two shots; roughly five received placebo; per-sample allocation not given. For vaccine and placebo recipients, repertoires were sequenced using samples collected on day 63 after the first injection. Cohort 1b enrolled 25 or so adults aged 18-55 years at a single site in Boston, USA, between 29 July and 7 August 2020. As a vaccine, Ad26.COV2.S was a replication-incompetent adenovirus type 26 vector that expressed a prefusion-stabilized SARS-CoV-2 spike protein derived from the original Wuhan strain.

This receptor was taken from a person between 18 and 65 years old who received the Ad26.COV2.S COVID-19 vaccine or a placebo. Source: peripheral blood, taken in a trial of Ad26.COV2.S vaccine versus placebo. The chain links TRBV6-4 with TRBJ1-1, with the D gene uncertain. The CDR3 protein: CASSSMINTEAFF. The nucleotides are TGTGCCAGCAGTTCGATGATAAACACTGAAGCTTTCTTT.